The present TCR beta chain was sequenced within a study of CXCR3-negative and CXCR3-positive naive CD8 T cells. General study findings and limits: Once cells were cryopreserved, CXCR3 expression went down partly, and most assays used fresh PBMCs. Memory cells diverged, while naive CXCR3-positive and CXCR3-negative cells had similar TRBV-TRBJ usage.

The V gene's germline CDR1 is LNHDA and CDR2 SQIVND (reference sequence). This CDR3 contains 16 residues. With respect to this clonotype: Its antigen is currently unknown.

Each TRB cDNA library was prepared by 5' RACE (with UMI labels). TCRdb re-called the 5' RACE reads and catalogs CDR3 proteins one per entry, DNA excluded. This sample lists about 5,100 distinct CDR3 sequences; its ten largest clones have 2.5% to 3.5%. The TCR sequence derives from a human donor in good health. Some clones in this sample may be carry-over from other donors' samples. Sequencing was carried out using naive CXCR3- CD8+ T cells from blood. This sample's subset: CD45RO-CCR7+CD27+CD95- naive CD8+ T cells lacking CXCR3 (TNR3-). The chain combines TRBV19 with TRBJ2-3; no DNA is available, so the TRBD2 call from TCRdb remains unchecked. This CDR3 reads CASSSRTSGSTDTQYF.